This TCR beta chain was observed in a study of cytomegalovirus exposure and HLA in healthy donors. Overall study findings and caveats: In vitro data verified a few CMV-associated chains as specific for CMV antigens. Published work reported that the classifier diagnosed cytomegalovirus status with high specificity and sensitivity.

With 60 Vbeta and 13 Jbeta primers, the PCR was carried out. Assay: immunoSEQ multiplex PCR; the TCRdb copy retains only in-frame clones and omits some. The repertoire holds tens of thousands of clones, with around 76% as singletons. Details on this clone: Its specificity is not known.

Germline assignment: CDR1 SGHDT and CDR2 YYEEEE. V lost 0 bases and J 5 bases, leaving 9 bases between the germline ends. This CDR3 has 13 amino acids. Donors showed nominal health when sampled, although they likely had unrecorded immune exposures. The receptor was isolated from a male donor in good health and CMV-seropositive. The genes are TRBV5-6 and TRBJ2-7, with D possibly being TRBD1 (6 bases). The sample comprised PBMCs. This CDR3 reads CASSLVQGHEQYF. In DNA, the CDR3 is TGTGCCAGCAGCTTGGTACAGGGCCACGAGCAGTACTTC.